Listed below are T cell receptor beta chains from one sample, sequenced in a study of cytomegalovirus exposure and HLA in healthy donors. Sequencing used immunoSEQ multiplex PCR; TCRdb keeps in-frame clones, though not all of them. The sample consists of some 110,000 clones, 75% to 90% of them appearing once. The sequenced sample was PBMCs. The receptor set was obtained from a man aged 25-45 years in good health and CMV-seropositive. Both conserved end residues are part of each CDR3. The D gene is left open where the match is weak. A clone size is listed for some rows: how often the clone was seen (once, few, many), or a class if it is expanded.

D gene	V gene	clone size	J gene	CDR3 protein	CDR3 DNA
TRBD1	TRBV5-1	-	TRBJ2-1	CASSSGQGVIEQFF	TGCGCCAGCAGCTCCGGACAGGGCGTCATTGAGCAGTTCTTC
-	TRBV6-6	-	TRBJ1-1	CASSYSQVEAFF	TGTGCCAGCAGTTACAGCCAGGTTGAAGCTTTCTTT
-	TRBV15	-	TRBJ1-5	CATASRGSSQPQHF	TGTGCCACAGCCTCGAGGGGGAGCAGTCAGCCCCAGCATTTT
-	TRBV4-1	once	TRBJ1-4	CASSQDATATNEKLFF	TGCGCCAGCAGCCAAGATGCCACAGCAACTAATGAAAAACTGTTTTTT
TRBD2	TRBV19	-	TRBJ2-5	CASSTRLAGINQETQYF	TGTGCCAGTAGTACGCGACTAGCGGGGATAAACCAAGAGACCCAGTACTTC
-	TRBV6-1	-	TRBJ1-6	CASSEAGVSPLHF	TGTGCCAGCAGTGAAGCAGGGGTATCACCCCTCCACTTT
-	TRBV6-4	-	TRBJ1-6	CASSASGQHNSPLHF	TGTGCCAGCAGTGCGTCCGGACAGCATAATTCCCCCCTCCACTTT
TRBD2	TRBV6-4	few	TRBJ2-2	CASSDSTSAGELFF	TGTGCCAGCAGTGACTCGACTAGCGCCGGGGAGCTGTTTTTT
TRBD1	TRBV27	few	TRBJ2-7	CASSPGQTFRGQYF	TGTGCCAGCAGCCCGGGACAGACCTTCCGCGGCCAGTACTTC
TRBD2	TRBV7-2	-	TRBJ2-7	CASSSRLAKGNEQYF	TGTGCCAGCAGCTCCAGACTAGCGAAGGGCAACGAGCAGTACTTC
-	TRBV7-9	-	TRBJ2-4	CASSPKTGWVNIQYF	TGTGCCAGCAGCCCAAAAACAGGGTGGGTGAACATTCAGTACTTC
-	TRBV6-5	-	TRBJ2-3	CASSPGIPDTQYF	TGTGCCAGCAGCCCAGGGATACCAGATACGCAGTATTTT
TRBD2	TRBV30	-	TRBJ2-1	CAWRRFGGLATGNEQFF	TGTGCCTGGAGGCGTTTCGGGGGACTAGCGACGGGGAATGAGCAGTTCTTC